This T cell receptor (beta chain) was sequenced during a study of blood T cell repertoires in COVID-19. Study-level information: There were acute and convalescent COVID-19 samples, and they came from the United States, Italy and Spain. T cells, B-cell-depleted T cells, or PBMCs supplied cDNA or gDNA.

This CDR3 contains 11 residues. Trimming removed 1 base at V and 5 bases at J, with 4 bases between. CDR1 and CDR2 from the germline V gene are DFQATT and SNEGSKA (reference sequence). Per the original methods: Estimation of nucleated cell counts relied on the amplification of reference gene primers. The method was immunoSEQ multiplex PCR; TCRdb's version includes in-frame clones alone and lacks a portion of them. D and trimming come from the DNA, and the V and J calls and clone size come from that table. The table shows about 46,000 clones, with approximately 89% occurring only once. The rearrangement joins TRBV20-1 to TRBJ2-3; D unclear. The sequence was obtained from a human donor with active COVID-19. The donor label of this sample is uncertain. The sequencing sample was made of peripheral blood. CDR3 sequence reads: CSARVIDTQYF. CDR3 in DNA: TGCAGTGCTAGAGTTATAGATACGCAGTATTTT.